A selection of T cell receptor beta chains follows, all from one sample in a study of T-cell reconstitution after alpha-beta-depleted transplantation in children. From the PCR reads, TCRdb called clonotypes with MiXCR, one entry per CDR3 protein. The table lists about a million distinct CDR3 sequences, roughly 29% of them singletons. Sequenced here: PBMCs, mostly from graft donor cells, sampled 360 days after TCRalphabeta/CD19-depleted stem cell transplant. The receptors originated from a boy younger than two who had a stem cell transplant for SCID, so the T cells may come from the graft donor. The CDR3 runs from the conserved cysteine through the conserved F or W. A D gene is named only where the DNA matches it firmly. Some rows have no size entry. The others give once, few or many, or a class for an expanded clone.

J,V,D,size,DNA,CDR3
TRBJ2-3,TRBV7-9,TRBD2,-,TGTGCCAGCAGCTTAGCGCCGGGACTAGCGGGATTTGCGCAGTATTTT,CASSLAPGLAGFAQYF
TRBJ2-1,TRBV7-8,-,few,TGTGCCAGCAGCAACCCACTCGCGGTACCTTACAATGAGCAGTTCTTC,CASSNPLAVPYNEQFF
TRBJ1-5,TRBV4-1,-,once,TGCGCCAGCAGCCAAGAAACCCTGAGTCAGCCCCAGCATTTT,CASSQETLSQPQHF
TRBJ2-3,TRBV6-2/TRBV6-3,TRBD2,-,TGTGCCAGCAGTCCAAGGCGGGGGGTTGCACACACAGATACGCAGTATTTT,CASSPRRGVAHTDTQYF
TRBJ1-1,TRBV5-1,-,-,TGCGCCAGCAGTATGGAGGTACAGGATTTTTCTGAAGCTTTCTTT,CASSMEVQDFSEAFF
TRBJ2-7,TRBV9,-,-,TGTGCCAGCAGCGTAGAGGGGGCGGGGAGCTCCTACGAGCAGTACTTC,CASSVEGAGSSYEQYF
TRBJ2-5,TRBV5-1,-,few,TGCGCCAGCAGCTCTGATGGGCAGAGCGTTTTACAAGAGACCCAGTACTTC,CASSSDGQSVLQETQYF
TRBJ1-5,TRBV15,-,few,TGTGCCACCAGCAGAGAGCCGCAACAGCCCCAGCATTTT,CATSREPQQPQHF
TRBJ2-7,TRBV7-9,-,few,TGTGCCAGCAGCTCCCGGGTCCCTGCCTACGAGCAGTACTTC,CASSSRVPAYEQYF
TRBJ2-1,TRBV6-1,-,few,TGTGCCAGCATCTTCCCCGGTCTAGCAAGGTACAATGAGCAGTTCTTC,CASIFPGLARYNEQFF
TRBJ2-2,TRBV5-1,TRBD1,few,TGCGCCAGCAGCCCCGGGACAGTGGGGAACACCGGGGAGCTGTTTTTT,CASSPGTVGNTGELFF
TRBJ1-6,TRBV27,TRBD1,-,TGTGCCAGCCGACTGACAGGGGCCCGGCGGGCCCTCCACTTT,CASRLTGARRALHF
TRBJ2-7,TRBV5-1,-,-,TGCGCCAGCAGGTCGAGGATGGGTGGGAAGCAGTACTTC,CASRSRMGGKQYF
TRBJ1-6,TRBV18,-,-,TGTGCCAGCTCACCGGGGGTTGGGCGACCCCTCCACTTT,CASSPGVGRPLHF
TRBJ1-4,TRBV20-1,TRBD1,-,TGCAGTGCTCGGGACAGCCTTAATGAAAAACTGTTTTTT,CSARDSLNEKLFF
TRBJ2-7,TRBV5-1,TRBD2,few,TGCGCCAGCAGCGATCCGGGACTAGCGTACGAGCAGTACTTC,CASSDPGLAYEQYF
TRBJ1-1,TRBV7-6,-,few,TGTGCCAGCACCCAGACAGGCTCCGTAACTGAAGCTTTCTTT,CASTQTGSVTEAFF
TRBJ2-5,TRBV5-1,-,-,TGCGCCAGCAGCTCACGACCCCAAGAGACCCAGTACTTC,CASSSRPQETQYF
TRBJ1-6,TRBV7-2,-,few,TGTGCCAGCAGCTTCCAGGGGAATTATTCACCCCTCCACTTT,CASSFQGNYSPLHF
TRBJ2-7,TRBV6-5,TRBD2,few,TGTGCCAGCAGCCCCTCCGGGGGGGGCGGCGAGCAGTACTTC,CASSPSGGGGEQYF
TRBJ2-1,TRBV13,-,few,TGTGCCAGCGGCCTATATCGTTACAATGAGCAGTTCTTC,CASGLYRYNEQFF
TRBJ1-1,TRBV20-1,-,-,TGCAGTGCTGGGCTGGGGGGGGCCGCTGAAGCTTTCTTT,CSAGLGGAAEAFF
TRBJ2-7,TRBV29-1,-,many,TGCAGCGTTGCCATGTACAGGGACACTTTAGAGCAGTACTTC,CSVAMYRDTLEQYF
TRBJ2-5,TRBV11-2,-,-,TGTGCCAGCAGCCGAGACCAGGGACAAGAGACCCAGTACTTC,CASSRDQGQETQYF
TRBJ1-4,TRBV5-1,TRBD1,-,TGCGCCAGCAGTTGGGACAGGAATGAAAAACTGTTTTTT,CASSWDRNEKLFF
TRBJ2-3,TRBV12-3/TRBV12-4,-,few,TGTGCCAGCAGTTCGGGTTATAGCACAGATACGCAGTATTTT,CASSSGYSTDTQYF
TRBJ2-7,TRBV20-1,-,-,TGCAGTGCTAGCTCCCCTCGGGACACCGCCTACGAGCAGTACTTC,CSASSPRDTAYEQYF
TRBJ2-1,TRBV5-1,TRBD2,-,TGCGCCAGCAGGTTAGCGGGGGCGACCTACAATGAGCAGTTCTTC,CASRLAGATYNEQFF
TRBJ2-3,TRBV18,-,few,TGTGCCAGCTCACCGGACAGCGACGTCTTTACGCAGTATTTT,CASSPDSDVFTQYF
TRBJ2-7,TRBV12-3/TRBV12-4,-,many,TGTGCCAGCAGTTTTTTGGGCGAGCAGTACTTC,CASSFLGEQYF
TRBJ1-2,TRBV19,-,-,TGTGCCAGTAAAGATATTAACTATGGCTACACCTTC,CASKDINYGYTF
TRBJ2-3,TRBV20-1,-,few,TGCAGTGCTAACCGGCCGGGCAAAATTCTGAGCTCTAGCACAGATACGCAGTATTTT,CSANRPGKILSSSTDTQYF
TRBJ2-5,TRBV27,TRBD2,few,TGTGCCAGCTCGGGACTAGCGGGGGCTTTTGTGAAGACCCAGTACTTC,CASSGLAGAFVKTQYF